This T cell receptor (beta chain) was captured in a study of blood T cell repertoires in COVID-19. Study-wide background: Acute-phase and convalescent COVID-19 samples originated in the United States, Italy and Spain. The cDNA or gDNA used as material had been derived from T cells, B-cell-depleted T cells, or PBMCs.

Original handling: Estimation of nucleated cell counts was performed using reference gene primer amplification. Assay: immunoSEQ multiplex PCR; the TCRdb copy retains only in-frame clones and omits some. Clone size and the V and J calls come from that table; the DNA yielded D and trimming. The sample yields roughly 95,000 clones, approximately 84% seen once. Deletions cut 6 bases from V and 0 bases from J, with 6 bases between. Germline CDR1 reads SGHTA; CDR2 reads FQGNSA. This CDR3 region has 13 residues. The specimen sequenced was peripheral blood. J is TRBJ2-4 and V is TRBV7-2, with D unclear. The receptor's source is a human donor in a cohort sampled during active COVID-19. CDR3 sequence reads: CASSPLAKNIQYF. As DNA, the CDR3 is TGTGCCAGCAGTCCTCTAGCCAAAAACATTCAGTACTTC. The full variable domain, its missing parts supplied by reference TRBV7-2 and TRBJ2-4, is GAGVSQSPSNKVTEKGKDVELRCDPISGHTALYWYRQSLGQGLEFLIYFQGNSAPDKSGLPSDRFSAERTGGSVSTLTIQRTQQEDSAVYLCASSPLAKNIQYFGAGTRLSVL.